Following are 8 T cell receptor beta chains from one sample sequenced in a study of T cell repertoires in cytomegalovirus infection. TCRdb re-derived calls from the reads in MiXCR, one entry per CDR3 protein. This table has roughly 230,000 distinct CDR3 sequences, roughly 22% appearing once. Sequencing input: CD8+ T cells from PBMCs. These receptors were taken from a human donor in good health (CMV status not recorded). Some clones in this sample may be carry-over from other donors' samples.

V and J are TRBV3-1 and TRBJ2-5; TRBD1 matches 7 bases. The junction had 7 bases not matched to a gene; V was cut back by 2 bases and J by 1 base. CDR1 is LGHDT, CDR2 YNNKEL, per germline (reference sequence). This CDR3 region has 16 residues. The CDR3 coding sequence is TGTGCCAGCAGCCAACACCTCGGGACAGCCCAAGAGACCCAGTACTTC. Its protein is CASSQHLGTAQETQYF.

V is TRBV11-1 and J is TRBJ2-7, with 9 bases fitting TRBD2. Trimming removed 5 bases from V and 6 bases from J; junction bases left unmatched: 2. Per the germline V gene, CDR1 is SGHAT and CDR2 is FQDESV (reference sequence). The CDR3 runs to 12 residues. CDR3 protein: CASSAAGGEQYF. For the CDR3, the DNA is TGTGCCAGCAGCGCAGCGGGGGGCGAGCAGTACTTC.

This clonotype was seen at least ten times. Here the CDR3 reads CASSQESGGALDTQYF. The CDR3 bases are TGCGCCAGCAGCCAAGAAAGCGGGGGGGCCCTAGATACGCAGTATTTT. V usage is TRBV4-1 and J usage is TRBJ2-3; 10 bases map to TRBD2. The CDR3 sequence is 16 residues long. Trimming removed 0 bases from V and 5 bases from J; junction bases left unmatched: 5. Germline V gene data show CDR1 as MGHRA and CDR2 as YSYEKL.

The table lists this clonotype with a few counts. The rearrangement uses TRBV7-9 and TRBJ2-1; a possible D gene is TRBD1 (6 bases). Trimming removed 6 bases at V and 9 bases at J, with 12 bases between. Germline V gene lookup returns CDR1 SEHNR and CDR2 FQNEAQ (reference sequence). The CDR3 has 12 amino acids. The CDR3 here is CASSNIGGEQFF. The CDR3 DNA sequence: TGTGCCAGCAGTAATATAGGGGGTGAGCAGTTCTTC.

The chain combines TRBV7-6 with TRBJ2-1; 9 bases line up with TRBD1. This CDR3 has 13 residues. V shed 5 bases and J 9 bases; nucleotides not matched to a gene: 5. Germline CDR1 reads SGHVS; CDR2 reads FNYEAQ. The CDR3 is CASSAGQGTEQFF. DNA for the CDR3: TGTGCCAGCAGCGCGGGACAGGGAACTGAGCAGTTCTTC. Full variable domain (rest looked up from reference TRBV7-6 and TRBJ2-1): GAGVSQSPRYKVTKRGQDVALRCDPISGHVSLYWYRQALGQGPEFLTYFNYEAQQDKSGLPNDRFSAERPEGSISTLTIQRTEQRDSAMYRCASSAGQGTEQFFGPGTRLTVL.

CDR3 sequence: CASSSGTRTPTYEQYF. CDR3 coding DNA: TGTGCCAGCAGTTCGGGTACAAGGACGCCGACCTACGAGCAGTACTTC. J is TRBJ2-7 and V is TRBV28; the D is unclear. CDR1 MDHEN and CDR2 SYDVKM come from the germline V gene. This CDR3 is built from 16 residues. Trimming took 4 bases from V and 2 from J, leaving 18 bases between them.

There are a few counts of this clonotype. Being one base from a much bigger clone, this may be a read error. The V and J genes are TRBV7-6 and TRBJ1-1; a possible D gene is TRBD1 (5 bases). The CDR3 is 15 residues long. From germline, CDR1 is SGHVS and CDR2 FNYEAQ. Trimming took off 1 base at V and 0 bases at J, with 9 bases between the two ends. In nucleotides, the CDR3 is TGTGCCAGCAGCTTAGGGACATGGATGAACACTGAAGCTTTCTTT. Protein: CASSLGTWMNTEAFF. Combining the CDR3 with reference TRBV7-6 and TRBJ1-1 gives the whole variable domain GAGVSQSPRYKVTKRGQDVALRCDPISGHVSLYWYRQALGQGPEFLTYFNYEAQQDKSGLPNDRFSAERPEGSISTLTIQRTEQRDSAMYRCASSLGTWMNTEAFFGQGTRLTVV.

This clonotype was seen many times. The gene calls are TRBV7-6 and TRBJ2-6; 8 bases agree with TRBD1. Trimming removed 2 bases from V and 2 bases from J; junction bases left unmatched: 5. This CDR3 has 17 amino acids. Germline loops: CDR1 SGHVS, CDR2 FNYEAQ. The CDR3 spells CASSLPPDRAGANVLTF. The DNA for the CDR3 is TGTGCCAGCAGCTTACCCCCGGACAGGGCTGGGGCCAACGTCCTGACTTTC.